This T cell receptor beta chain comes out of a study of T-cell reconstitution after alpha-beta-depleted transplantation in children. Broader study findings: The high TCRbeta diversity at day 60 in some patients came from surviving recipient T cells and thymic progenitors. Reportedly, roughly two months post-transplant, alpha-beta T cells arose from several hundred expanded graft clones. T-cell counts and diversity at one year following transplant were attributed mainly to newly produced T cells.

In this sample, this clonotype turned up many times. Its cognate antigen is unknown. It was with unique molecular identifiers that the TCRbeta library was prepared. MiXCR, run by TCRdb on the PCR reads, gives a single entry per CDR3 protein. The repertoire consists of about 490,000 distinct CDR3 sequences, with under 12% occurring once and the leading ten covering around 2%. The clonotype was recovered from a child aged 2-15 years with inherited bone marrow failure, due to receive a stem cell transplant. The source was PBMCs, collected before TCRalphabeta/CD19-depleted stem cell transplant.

Here the CDR3 reads CASSLATGALGEKLFF. The CDR3 DNA sequence: TGTGCCAGCAGTTTAGCTACAGGGGCCCTAGGGGAAAAACTGTTTTTT. The chain links TRBV12-3 or TRBV12-4 to TRBJ1-4; 7 positions match TRBD1. The CDR3 length is 16 residues. V dropped 0 bases and J dropped 8; count of bases not matched to a gene: 9.